A single sample is the source of the 23 T cell receptor beta chains below, sequenced in a study of T cells in Graves' hyperthyroidism and ophthalmopathy. Amplified TCR beta CDR3 regions came from RNA transcripts. The primer set for the first-round RT-PCR of the TCR CDR3 was HTBI. TCRdb analysed the multiplex PCR reads with MiXCR anew, one entry per CDR3 protein. The sample lists hundreds of thousands of distinct CDR3 sequences, roughly 20% seen once, with 34% in the top ten. Sequenced material: blood. The receptors shown here come from a man aged 25-40 years with Graves' ophthalmopathy.

The chain combines TRBV27 with TRBJ1-5, with 12 nucleotides matching TRBD1. CDR1 and CDR2 from the germline V gene are MNHEY and SMNVEV (reference sequence). The CDR3 is 12 residues long. V dropped 6 bases and J dropped 10; count of bases not matched to a gene: 1. The CDR3 nucleotides are TGTGCCAGCAGAGGGACAGGGGGCCCCCAGCATTTT. Its protein is CASRGTGGPQHF.

The sample holds a few counts of this clonotype. V and J are TRBV12-3 or TRBV12-4 and TRBJ2-6, with 8 bases lining up with TRBD1. The CDR3 is 19 residues long. Trimming cost V 5 bases and J 1 base; bases outside gene matches: 13. CDR3 amino acids: CASSPPRTGIFSGANVLTF. CDR3 in DNA: TGTGCCAGCAGTCCGCCCCGGACAGGGATTTTTTCTGGGGCCAACGTCCTGACTTTC.

The chain recombines TRBV3-1 with TRBJ2-5, with 9 positions matching TRBD2. The V gene end was trimmed by 5 bases and the J gene end by 5 bases; junction bases not matched to a gene: 12. Germline loops: CDR1 LGHDT, CDR2 YNNKEL (reference sequence). The CDR3 has 16 residues. CDR3 coding DNA: TGTGCCAGCAGCGCCGGACATAGCGGGAGCGGGGAGACCCAGTACTTC. Its translation: CASSAGHSGSGETQYF.

A remark on this clonotype: An end of the junction does not agree with germline; a read error may underlie this. The CDR3 region has the DNA TGTGCCAGCAGCGTAGGTATAGCGGGAGGGAGGTCGTACGAACAGTACTTC. This sequence encodes CASSVGIAGGRSYEQYF. This chain uses TRBV9 with TRBJ2-7; TRBD2 aligns across 11 bases. This CDR3 has 17 residues. The germline CDR1 and CDR2 sequences are SGDLS and YYNGEE.

This clonotype came up a few times. The genes are TRBV2 and TRBJ2-1; the D is unclear. CDR1 is SNHLY and CDR2 is FYNNEI in the germline V gene. Trimming stripped 3 bases from V and 5 bases from J, with 11 bases between. The length of the CDR3 is 14 residues. The CDR3 sequence: CASSELVLDNEQFF. The DNA for the CDR3 is TGTGCCAGCAGTGAGCTCGTTCTGGACAATGAGCAGTTCTTC.

The chain employs TRBV2 and TRBJ2-5, with 9 bases identical to TRBD2. The CDR3 runs to 17 residues. V shed 4 bases and J 1 base; nucleotides not matched to a gene: 10. Germline V gives CDR1 SNHLY, CDR2 FYNNEI. CDR3 residues: CASSVRRGAGGQETQYF. For the CDR3, the DNA is TGTGCCAGCAGTGTGAGGAGGGGAGCGGGAGGCCAAGAGACCCAGTACTTC.

This clonotype showed up many times. The chain recombines TRBV28 with TRBJ2-7; weak D call: TRBD1 (5 bases). This CDR3 has 15 amino acids. Germline V lookup: CDR1 MDHEN, CDR2 SYDVKM. V was clipped by 7 bases and J by 3 bases, with 19 bases between them. The CDR3: CASTRRGQPSYEQYF. Written as DNA, the CDR3 is TGTGCCAGCACCCGACGAGGACAACCGAGCTACGAGCAGTACTTC.

This clonotype was counted a few times. The chain joins TRBV10-2 to TRBJ2-7; D is ambiguous. Germline V gene lookup returns CDR1 WSHSY and CDR2 SAAADI. The CDR3 covers 14 residues. Trimming cost V 8 bases and J 0 bases, with 14 bases left between them. The CDR3 loop is CASRTGGPSYEQYF. Here the CDR3 DNA reads TGCGCCAGCCGGACCGGCGGACCCTCCTACGAGCAGTACTTC.

The chain is built from TRBV9 and TRBJ1-6; D might be TRBD1 (5 bases). Per the germline V gene, CDR1 is SGDLS and CDR2 is YYNGEE. V shed 4 bases and J shed 9 bases, with 11 bases lying between them. This CDR3 region has 13 residues. The CDR3 here is CASSPIGGSPLHF. CDR3 DNA sequence: TGTGCCAGCAGCCCAATCGGGGGTTCACCCCTCCACTTT.

This clonotype was detected ten times or more. This chain connects TRBV30 to TRBJ1-1; TRBD1 aligns across 7 bases. V gave up 2 bases and J gave up 0 bases; unmatched junction bases: 6. Per the germline V gene, CDR1 is GTSNPN and CDR2 is SVGIG (reference sequence). The CDR3 runs 15 residues. CDR3 in amino acids: CAWSYPDRVNTEAFF. The CDR3 DNA reads as TGTGCCTGGAGTTATCCAGACAGGGTGAACACTGAAGCTTTCTTT.

The J gene is TRBJ2-7, the V gene TRBV7-6; tentatively, D is TRBD1 (7 bases). Trimming removed 4 bases at V and 0 bases at J, with 16 bases between. The CDR3 runs 16 residues. CDR1 is SGHVS, CDR2 FNYEAQ, per germline. The CDR3 here is CASSSQGGLSSYEQYF. The CDR3 nucleotides are TGTGCCAGCAGCTCCCAGGGGGGTTTAAGCTCCTACGAGCAGTACTTC.

Comment on this clonotype: The junction differs from germline at one of its ends, possibly a read error. The chain links TRBV5-5 to TRBJ2-7, with TRBD2 as a possible D gene (5 bases). The CDR3 is 14 residues long. Per the germline V gene, CDR1 is SGHKS and CDR2 is YYEKEE (reference sequence). CDR3 protein: CASSQAEGTYEQYF. CDR3 in DNA: TGCGCCAGCAGCCAAGCTGAGGGAACCTACGAGCAGTACTTC.

This clonotype showed up many times. V and J are TRBV20-1 and TRBJ2-7, with D hard to call. Deletions cut 0 bases from V and 9 bases from J, with 9 bases between. The CDR3 loop spans 11 amino acids. The germline V gene has CDR1 DFQATT and CDR2 SNEGSKA (reference sequence). CDR3 sequence reads: CSARDRRLQYF. The CDR3, as DNA: TGCAGTGCTAGAGATCGCCGGTTGCAGTACTTC.

This chain joins TRBV2 and TRBJ2-7; D is ambiguous. This CDR3 has 12 amino acids. With 7 bases removed from V and 6 bases from J, the gap between germline ends came to 13 bases. In germline, CDR1 is SNHLY, CDR2 FYNNEI. The CDR3 here is CASIVKGGEQYF. The DNA of the CDR3 is TGTGCCAGCATCGTCAAAGGTGGCGAGCAGTACTTC.

The chain is built from TRBV5-5 and TRBJ1-5; weak D call: TRBD1 (5 bases). Germline V gene sequence: CDR1 SGHKS, CDR2 YYEKEE (reference sequence). The ends were cut back, 0 bases at V and 6 bases at J, with 10 bases in the middle. This CDR3 is 14 amino acids long. The CDR3 here is CASSLDEGAQPQHF. The DNA of the CDR3 is TGTGCCAGCAGCTTGGATGAAGGGGCTCAGCCCCAGCATTTT.

The rearrangement links TRBV5-1 to TRBJ2-1; 8 nucleotides agree with TRBD2. Trimming cost V 5 bases and J 7 bases; bases outside gene matches: 14. CDR1 and CDR2 from the germline V gene are SGHRS and YFSETQ. The CDR3 totals 16 residues. The CDR3 sequence is CASSTGAGGRRNEQFF. The CDR3 nucleotides are TGCGCCAGCAGTACGGGGGCCGGCGGGAGGAGGAATGAGCAGTTCTTC.

The chain recombines TRBV10-3 with TRBJ2-6; the D is unclear. This CDR3 comprises 18 residues. CDR1 and CDR2 from the germline V gene are ENHRY and SYGVKD. V lost 3 bases and J 0 bases, leaving 15 bases between the germline ends. Here the CDR3 reads CAISDRAAINSGANVLTF. Written as DNA, the CDR3 is TGTGCCATCAGTGATCGGGCAGCGATCAACTCTGGGGCCAACGTCCTGACTTTC.

The sample holds many counts of this clonotype. The V gene is TRBV10-3, the J gene TRBJ2-5; 11 bases are a match to TRBD2. Germline CDR1 and CDR2: ENHRY and SYGVKD. Trimming took 2 bases from V and 0 from J; bases not matched to a gene: 2. CDR3 size: 16 residues. The CDR3 DNA sequence: TGTGCCATCAGTGAGCCGACTAGCGGGGACCAAGAGACCCAGTACTTC. Translation gives CAISEPTSGDQETQYF.

This clonotype was found many times. This chain joins TRBV27 and TRBJ1-5; D ambiguous. Germline-derived CDR1 and CDR2 are MNHEY and SMNVEV (reference sequence). V gave up 8 bases and J gave up 3 bases, with 11 bases separating them. This CDR3 is 13 amino acids long. The CDR3 here is CASGGRVNQPQHF. In DNA form, the CDR3 reads TGTGCCAGCGGCGGTCGGGTCAATCAGCCCCAGCATTTT.

This clonotype was seen at least ten times. This chain uses TRBV27 with TRBJ1-5; D not certain. The CDR3 runs to 15 residues. The ends were cut back, 3 bases at V and 3 bases at J, with 12 bases in the middle. Germline V CDR1 and CDR2: MNHEY, SMNVEV (reference sequence). The CDR3 region is CASSFAGGYNQPQHF. In DNA, the CDR3 is TGTGCCAGCAGTTTCGCGGGAGGGTACAATCAGCCCCAGCATTTT.

This clonotype has at least ten counts. In DNA form, the CDR3 reads TGTGCCAGCAGTGGGGACAGGGCCTACGGGGGTGAGCAGTTCTTC. It specifies CASSGDRAYGGEQFF. The chain uses TRBV2 and TRBJ2-1, with 9 bases aligning to TRBD1. V gave up 4 bases and J gave up 9 bases; unmatched junction bases: 10. The CDR3 is 15 residues long. Germline V gives CDR1 SNHLY, CDR2 FYNNEI.

The J gene is TRBJ2-5, the V gene TRBV29-1; 7 nucleotides agree with TRBD1. The CDR3 covers 15 residues. Germline CDR1 SQVTM, CDR2 ANQGSEA. V lost 0 bases and J lost 5; bases outside the gene matches: 9. CDR3 DNA: TGCAGCGTTGAAGACGAGTCAGGGGGTAGGGAGACCCAGTACTTC. Encoded protein: CSVEDESGGRETQYF.

The chain combines TRBV29-1 with TRBJ2-1, with 10 bases identical to TRBD1. With 6 bases clipped from V and 4 bases from J, the junction kept 6 bases outside the gene matches. This CDR3 is built from 14 residues. Germline CDR1 and CDR2: SQVTM and ANQGSEA. This CDR3 reads CSVAGTGEYNEQFF. The CDR3, as DNA: TGCAGCGTAGCCGGGACAGGGGAGTACAATGAGCAGTTCTTC.